This TCR beta chain was identified during a study of blood T cell repertoires in COVID-19. Study overall: Researchers got acute and convalescent COVID-19 samples from the United States, Italy and Spain. Sources were T cells, B-cell-depleted T cells, or PBMCs; the material itself was cDNA or gDNA.

V lost 4 bases, J lost 3 bases, and 8 bases stayed unmatched. This CDR3 is built from 15 residues. Germline CDR1 reads WSHSY; CDR2 reads SAAADI. The Seattle patients joined while their infection was active and were tracked longitudinally afterward. As originally analysed: Amplification with reference gene primers provided the estimates of nucleated cell counts. TCRdb's table, derived via immunoSEQ multiplex PCR, lists solely in-frame clones and lacks some. The V and J calls and clone size are taken from that table; D and trimming were inferred from the DNA. The sample holds over 200,000 clones; around 90% are singletons and the top ten take over 0.75%.

The TCR sequence derives from a man between 60 and 70 years old with COVID-19, enrolled during active disease. The chain carries TRBV10-2 and TRBJ2-7, with TRBD2 identical over 8 bases. Sequencing was performed on peripheral blood. This CDR3 is CASSVSGGSFYEQYF. In DNA form, the CDR3 reads TGCGCCAGCAGTGTGAGCGGGGGTTCCTTCTACGAGCAGTACTTC.